This T cell receptor (beta chain) was found in a study of T cells expressing NK-cell markers. Study-level background: Within the sequenced cohort of eight donors, seven exhibited HCMV seropositivity and one was seronegative.

About this clonotype itself: The antigen remains unidentified.

Study observations and caveats: CD8+ T cells in a handful of donors included dominant NKG2C+ clonotypes at 1.0-7.0%. Evidence did not settle whether expanded NKG2C+ T cell clones targeted HCMV.

Germline V lookup: CDR1 SQVTM, CDR2 ANQGSEA. The CDR3 extends over 17 amino acids. With UMIs, 5'RACE template switching was used to make TCR beta cDNA. TCRdb reprocessed the 5' RACE reads, keeping one entry per CDR3 protein, no DNA. The specimen's table records 550,000 to 600,000 distinct CDR3 sequences. This TCR came from a young man in good health. Sequences were obtained from blood T cells: a sorted CD56 or NKG2C T cell subset, CD4+ or CD8+ T cells, or bulk PBMC T cells (not recorded which). The V gene is TRBV29-1, the J gene TRBJ2-3; no DNA is available, so the TRBD2 call from TCRdb remains unchecked. CDR3 amino acids: CSVKRASGSGGGDTQYF.